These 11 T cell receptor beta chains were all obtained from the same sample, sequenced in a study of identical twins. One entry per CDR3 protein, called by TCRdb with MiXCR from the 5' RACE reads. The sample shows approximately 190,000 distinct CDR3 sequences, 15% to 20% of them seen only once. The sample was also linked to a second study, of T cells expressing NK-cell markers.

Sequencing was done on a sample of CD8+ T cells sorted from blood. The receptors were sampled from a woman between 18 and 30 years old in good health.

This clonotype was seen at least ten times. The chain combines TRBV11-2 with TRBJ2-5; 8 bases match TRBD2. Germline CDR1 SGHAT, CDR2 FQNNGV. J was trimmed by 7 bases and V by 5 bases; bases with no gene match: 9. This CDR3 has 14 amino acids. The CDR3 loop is CASSLAGYAPTQYF. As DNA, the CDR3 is TGTGCCAGCAGCCTAGCGGGTTACGCCCCGACCCAGTACTTC.

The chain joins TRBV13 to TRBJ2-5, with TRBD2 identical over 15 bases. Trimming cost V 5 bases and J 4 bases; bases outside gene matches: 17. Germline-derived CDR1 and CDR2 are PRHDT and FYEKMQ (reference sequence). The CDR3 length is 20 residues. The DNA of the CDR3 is TGTGCCAGCAGCCTCACCCGGACTAGCGGGAGGGCAGAATCAAGAGAGACCCAGTACTTC. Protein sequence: CASSLTRTSGRAESRETQYF. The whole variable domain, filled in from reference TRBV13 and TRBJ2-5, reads AAGVIQSPRHLIKEKRETATLKCYPIPRHDTVYWYQQGPGQDPQFLISFYEKMQSDKGSIPDRFSAQQFSDYHSELNMSSLELGDSALYFCASSLTRTSGRAESRETQYFGPGTRLLVL.

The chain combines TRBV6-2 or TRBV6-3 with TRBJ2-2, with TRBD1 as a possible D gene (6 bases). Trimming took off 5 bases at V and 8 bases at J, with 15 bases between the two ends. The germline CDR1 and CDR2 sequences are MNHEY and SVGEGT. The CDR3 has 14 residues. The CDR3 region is CASSALGAPGELFF. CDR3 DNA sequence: TGTGCCAGCAGTGCCCTGGGGGCCCCAGGGGAGCTGTTTTTT.

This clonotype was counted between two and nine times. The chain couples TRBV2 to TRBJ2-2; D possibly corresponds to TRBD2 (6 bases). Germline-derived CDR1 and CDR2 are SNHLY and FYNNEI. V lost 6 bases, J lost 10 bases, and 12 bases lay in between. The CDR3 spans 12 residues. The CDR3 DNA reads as TGTGCCAGCAGCGGGACTTTTGAGGAGCTGTTTTTT. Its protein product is CASSGTFEELFF.

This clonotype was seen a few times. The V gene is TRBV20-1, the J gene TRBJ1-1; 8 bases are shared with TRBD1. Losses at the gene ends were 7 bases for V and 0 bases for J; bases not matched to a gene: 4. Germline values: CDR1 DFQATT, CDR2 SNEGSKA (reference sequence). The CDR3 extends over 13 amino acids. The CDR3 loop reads CSGRDRLNTEAFF. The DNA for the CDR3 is TGCAGTGGCCGGGACAGGCTGAACACTGAAGCTTTCTTT.

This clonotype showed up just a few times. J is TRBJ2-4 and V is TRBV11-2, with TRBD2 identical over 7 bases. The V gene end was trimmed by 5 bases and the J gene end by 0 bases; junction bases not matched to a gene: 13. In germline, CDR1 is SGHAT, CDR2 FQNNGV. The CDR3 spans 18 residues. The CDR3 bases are TGTGCCAGCAGCGGGGGGGAGGACGGACTACTAGCCAAAAACATTCAGTACTTC. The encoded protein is CASSGGEDGLLAKNIQYF.

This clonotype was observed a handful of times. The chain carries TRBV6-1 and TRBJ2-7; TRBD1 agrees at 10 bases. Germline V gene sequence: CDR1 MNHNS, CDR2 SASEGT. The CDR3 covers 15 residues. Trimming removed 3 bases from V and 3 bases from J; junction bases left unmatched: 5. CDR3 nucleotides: TGTGCCAGCAGTGACAAGACAGGGGGCCTCTACGAGCAGTACTTC. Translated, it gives CASSDKTGGLYEQYF.

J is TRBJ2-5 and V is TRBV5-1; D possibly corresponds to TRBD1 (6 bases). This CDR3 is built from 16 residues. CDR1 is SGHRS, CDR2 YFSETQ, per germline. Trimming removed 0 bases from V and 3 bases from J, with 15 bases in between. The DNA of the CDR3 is TGCGCCAGCAGCTTGGTCGTAGTCAGGGGAAAAGAGACCCAGTACTTC. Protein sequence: CASSLVVVRGKETQYF.

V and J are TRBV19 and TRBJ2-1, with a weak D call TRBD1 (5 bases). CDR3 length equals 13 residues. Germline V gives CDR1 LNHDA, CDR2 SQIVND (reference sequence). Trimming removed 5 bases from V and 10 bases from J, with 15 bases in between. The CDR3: CASSRTGAGEQFF. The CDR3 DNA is TGTGCCAGTAGTCGAACTGGGGCAGGGGAGCAGTTCTTC. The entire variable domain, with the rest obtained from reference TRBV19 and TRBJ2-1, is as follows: DGGITQSPKYLFRKEGQNVTLSCEQNLNHDAMYWYRQDPGQGLRLIYYSQIVNDFQKGDIAEGYSVSREKKESFPLTVTSAQKNPTAFYLCASSRTGAGEQFFGPGTRLTVL.

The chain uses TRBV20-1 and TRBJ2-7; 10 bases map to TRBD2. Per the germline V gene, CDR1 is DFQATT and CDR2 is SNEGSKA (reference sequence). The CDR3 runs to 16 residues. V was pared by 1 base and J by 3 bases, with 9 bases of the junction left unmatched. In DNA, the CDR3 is TGCAGTGCTAGAGCCCCGGGGACTAGCGACAGCTACGAGCAGTACTTC. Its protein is CSARAPGTSDSYEQYF.

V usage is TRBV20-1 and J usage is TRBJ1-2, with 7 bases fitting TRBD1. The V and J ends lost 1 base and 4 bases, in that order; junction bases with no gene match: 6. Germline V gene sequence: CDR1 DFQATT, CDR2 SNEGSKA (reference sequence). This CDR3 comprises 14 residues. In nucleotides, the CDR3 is TGCAGTGCTAGAGCCCGCGCAGGGGGCTATGGCTACACCTTC. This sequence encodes CSARARAGGYGYTF.